This T cell receptor (beta chain) is from a study of T cells expressing NK-cell markers. Study-wide background: Most of the eight sequenced donors tested HCMV-seropositive; one tested seronegative. General study findings and limits: Leadership of the CD3+CD56-NKG2C+ fraction also belonged to these clonotypes in several donors.

In the case of this clonotype: Its antigen is not identified.

The CDR3 consists of 15 residues. Per germline, CDR1 LGHNA and CDR2 YSLEER. After re-calling the 5' RACE reads, TCRdb lists one entry per CDR3 protein, DNA absent. The listing records roughly 110,000 distinct CDR3 sequences. The TCR sequence derives from a woman aged 18-70 years in good health. The rearrangement uses TRBV4-3 and TRBJ2-2; the TCRdb D gene call, TRBD2, has no DNA to confirm it. The sequenced material came from blood T cells: a sorted CD56 or NKG2C T cell subset, CD4+ or CD8+ T cells, or bulk PBMC T cells (not recorded which). CDR3 sequence reads: CASSQREGGTGELFF.